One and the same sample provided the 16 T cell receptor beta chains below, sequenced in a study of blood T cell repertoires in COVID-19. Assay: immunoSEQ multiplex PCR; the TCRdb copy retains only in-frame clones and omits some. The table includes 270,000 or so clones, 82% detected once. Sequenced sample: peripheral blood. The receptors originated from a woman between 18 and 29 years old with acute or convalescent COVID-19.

The CDR3 reads CASSQDSGASYNEQFF. In nucleotides, the CDR3 is TGCGCCAGCAGCCAAGATAGCGGGGCCTCCTACAATGAGCAGTTCTTC. V gene TRBV4-3 combines with J gene TRBJ2-1, with 8 bases matching TRBD2. Germline lookup yields CDR1 LGHNA and CDR2 YSLEER. This CDR3 contains 16 residues. V lost 0 bases to trimming and J lost 0 bases; unmatched junction nucleotides: 1.

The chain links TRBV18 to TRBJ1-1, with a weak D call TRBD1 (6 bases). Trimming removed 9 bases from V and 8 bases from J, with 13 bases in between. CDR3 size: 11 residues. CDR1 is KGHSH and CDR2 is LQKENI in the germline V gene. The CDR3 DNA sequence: TGTGCCAGTAAGGGGGTTTCCGAAGCTTTCTTT. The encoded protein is CASKGVSEAFF. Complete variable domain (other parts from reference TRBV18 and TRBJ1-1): NAGVMQNPRHLVRRRGQEARLRCSPMKGHSHVYWYRQLPEEGLKFMVYLQKENIIDESGMPKERFSAEFPKEGPSILRIQQVVRGDSAAYFCASKGVSEAFFGQGTRLTVV.

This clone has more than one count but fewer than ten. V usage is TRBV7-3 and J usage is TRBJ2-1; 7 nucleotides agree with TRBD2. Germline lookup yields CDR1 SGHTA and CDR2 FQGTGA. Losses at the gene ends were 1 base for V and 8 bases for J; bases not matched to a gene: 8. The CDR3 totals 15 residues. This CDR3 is CASSLKVGGRHEQFF. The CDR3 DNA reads TGTGCCAGCAGCTTAAAGGTGGGAGGGCGTCATGAGCAGTTCTTC.

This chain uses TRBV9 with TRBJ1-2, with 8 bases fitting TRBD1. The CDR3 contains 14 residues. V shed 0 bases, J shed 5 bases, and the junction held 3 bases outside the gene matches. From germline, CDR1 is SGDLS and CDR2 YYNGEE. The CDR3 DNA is TGTGCCAGCAGCGTAGCAGGGGGCGCTTATGGCTACACCTTC. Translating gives CASSVAGGAYGYTF.

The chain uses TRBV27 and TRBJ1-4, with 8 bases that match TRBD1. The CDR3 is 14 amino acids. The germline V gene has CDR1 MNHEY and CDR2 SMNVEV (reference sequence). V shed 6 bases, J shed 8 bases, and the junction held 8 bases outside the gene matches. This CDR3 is CASSGQGAAEKLFF. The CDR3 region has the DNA TGTGCCAGCAGCGGCCAGGGGGCTGCGGAAAAACTGTTTTTT.

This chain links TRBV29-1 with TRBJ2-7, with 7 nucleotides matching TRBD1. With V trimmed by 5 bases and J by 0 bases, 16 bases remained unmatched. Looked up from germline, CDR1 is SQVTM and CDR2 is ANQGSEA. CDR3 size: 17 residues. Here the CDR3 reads CSVLTGPKTGTSYEQYF. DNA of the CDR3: TGCAGCGTTCTCACCGGTCCAAAGACAGGGACCTCCTACGAGCAGTACTTC.

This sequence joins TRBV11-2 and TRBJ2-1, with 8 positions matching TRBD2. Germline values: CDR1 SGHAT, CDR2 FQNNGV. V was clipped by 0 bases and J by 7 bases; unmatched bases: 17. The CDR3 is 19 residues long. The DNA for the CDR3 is TGTGCCAGCAGCTTAGATTACCCGTTAGCGGGGAGGGGAAATAATGAGCAGTTCTTC. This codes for CASSLDYPLAGRGNNEQFF.

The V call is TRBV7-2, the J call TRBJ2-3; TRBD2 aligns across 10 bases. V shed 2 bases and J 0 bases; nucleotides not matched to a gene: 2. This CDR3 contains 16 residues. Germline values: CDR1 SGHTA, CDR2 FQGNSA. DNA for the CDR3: TGTGCCAGCAGCTTAACGACTAGCGGGAGCACAGATACGCAGTATTTT. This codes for CASSLTTSGSTDTQYF.

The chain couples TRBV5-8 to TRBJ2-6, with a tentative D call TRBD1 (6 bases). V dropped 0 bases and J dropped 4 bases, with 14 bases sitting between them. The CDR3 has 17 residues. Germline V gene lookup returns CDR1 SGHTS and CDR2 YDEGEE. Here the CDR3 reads CASSLGGRGSGANVLTF. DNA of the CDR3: TGTGCCAGCAGCTTGGGAGGCAGGGGCTCGGGGGCCAACGTCCTGACTTTC.

The CDR3, as DNA: TGCGCCAGCAGCCAAGGTCCTGGACAGGGACTCAGCACAGATACGCAGTATTTT. Amino acid sequence: CASSQGPGQGLSTDTQYF. V gene TRBV4-3 combines with J gene TRBJ2-3, with 8 positions matching TRBD1. Trimming took 1 base from V and 0 from J; bases not matched to a gene: 9. Germline CDR1 and CDR2: LGHNA and YSLEER. The CDR3 is made up of 18 amino acids.

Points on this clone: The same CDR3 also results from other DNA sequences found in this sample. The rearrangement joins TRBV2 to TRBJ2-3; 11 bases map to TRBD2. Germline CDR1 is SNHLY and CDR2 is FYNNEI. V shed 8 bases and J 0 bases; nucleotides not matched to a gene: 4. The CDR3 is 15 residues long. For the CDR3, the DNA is TGTGCCAGCTCCGGGACTAGCGGTAGCACAGATACGCAGTATTTT. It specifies CASSGTSGSTDTQYF.

Here the CDR3 DNA reads TGTGCCAGCAGCTTTACGGAGGGACAGGAGAAGTATTTT. Translating it yields CASSFTEGQEKYF. The chain combines TRBV7-2 with TRBJ2-3; 8 bases agree with TRBD1. The V and J ends lost 3 bases and 13 bases, in that order; junction bases with no gene match: 9. The CDR3 covers 13 residues. From germline, CDR1 is SGHTA and CDR2 FQGNSA.

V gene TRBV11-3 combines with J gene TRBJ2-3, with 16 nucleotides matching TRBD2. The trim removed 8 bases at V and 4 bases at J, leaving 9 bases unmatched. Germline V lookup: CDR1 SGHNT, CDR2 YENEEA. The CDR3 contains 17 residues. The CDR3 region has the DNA TGTGCCAGCGGGACCGGGACTAGCGGGAGGGACGCAGATACGCAGTATTTT. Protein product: CASGTGTSGRDADTQYF. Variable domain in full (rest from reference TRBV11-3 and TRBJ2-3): EAGVVQSPRYKIIEKKQPVAFWCNPISGHNTLYWYLQNLGQGPELLIRYENEEAVDDSQLPKDRFSAERLKGVDSTLKIQPAELGDSAVYLCASGTGTSGRDADTQYFGPGTRLTVL.

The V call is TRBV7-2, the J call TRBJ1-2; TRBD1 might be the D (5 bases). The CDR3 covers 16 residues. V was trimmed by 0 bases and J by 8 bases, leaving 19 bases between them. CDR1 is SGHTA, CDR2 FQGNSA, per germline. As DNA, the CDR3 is TGTGCCAGCAGCTTAGCGGCCAGGGCCGAACTGGGAGGCTACACCTTC. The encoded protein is CASSLAARAELGGYTF.

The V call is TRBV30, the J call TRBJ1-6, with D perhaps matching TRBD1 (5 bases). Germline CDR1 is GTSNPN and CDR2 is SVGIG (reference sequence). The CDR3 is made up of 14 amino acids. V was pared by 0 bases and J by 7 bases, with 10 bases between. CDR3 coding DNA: TGTGCCTGGAGTGTAGACAGACAAAATTCACCCCTCCACTTT. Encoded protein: CAWSVDRQNSPLHF.

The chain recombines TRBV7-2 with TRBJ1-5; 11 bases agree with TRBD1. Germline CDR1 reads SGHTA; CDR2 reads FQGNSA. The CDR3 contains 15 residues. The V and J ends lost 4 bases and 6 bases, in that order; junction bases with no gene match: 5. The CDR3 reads CASSYGQGALQPQHF. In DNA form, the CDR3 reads TGTGCCAGCAGCTACGGACAGGGGGCGCTTCAGCCCCAGCATTTT.